This T cell receptor (beta chain) originates from a study of shared clonotypes between healthy human individuals. For the study at large: The donor pool was made up of a couple of women and three men aged 18 to 49.

The CDR3 is 14 residues long. V was clipped by 0 bases and J by 1 base, with 7 bases between them. The V gene's germline CDR1 is SGHVS and CDR2 FQNEAQ. On this clone: Its matching antigen is unknown. Distinct nucleotide sequences in the sample also encode this CDR3.

Study observations and caveats: Exclusively blood specimens were collected; tissue repertoires likely differ. Some clonotypes were shared by all four sorted-subset donors, while others were not shared. The non-shared ones had lower generation probabilities than the shared ones.

CD45RO-negative, CCR7-positively selected cells formed the naive CD8 fraction, excluding terminally differentiated effector memory CD45RA+ cells. The healthy adult donors were HIV-negative and reported no recent acute infections or vaccinations. Assay used: immunoSEQ multiplex PCR; TCRdb lists only in-frame clones, some missing. The repertoire holds about 700,000 clones, with about 91% as singletons. The receptor's source is a man aged 25 to 45 in good health. Input material: naive CD8+ T cells sorted from blood. The chain joins TRBV7-8 to TRBJ2-7; D gene uncertain. The CDR3 nucleotides are TGTGCCAGCAGCTTAGCGGGGTTGTCCTACGAGCAGTACTTC. This translates into CASSLAGLSYEQYF.